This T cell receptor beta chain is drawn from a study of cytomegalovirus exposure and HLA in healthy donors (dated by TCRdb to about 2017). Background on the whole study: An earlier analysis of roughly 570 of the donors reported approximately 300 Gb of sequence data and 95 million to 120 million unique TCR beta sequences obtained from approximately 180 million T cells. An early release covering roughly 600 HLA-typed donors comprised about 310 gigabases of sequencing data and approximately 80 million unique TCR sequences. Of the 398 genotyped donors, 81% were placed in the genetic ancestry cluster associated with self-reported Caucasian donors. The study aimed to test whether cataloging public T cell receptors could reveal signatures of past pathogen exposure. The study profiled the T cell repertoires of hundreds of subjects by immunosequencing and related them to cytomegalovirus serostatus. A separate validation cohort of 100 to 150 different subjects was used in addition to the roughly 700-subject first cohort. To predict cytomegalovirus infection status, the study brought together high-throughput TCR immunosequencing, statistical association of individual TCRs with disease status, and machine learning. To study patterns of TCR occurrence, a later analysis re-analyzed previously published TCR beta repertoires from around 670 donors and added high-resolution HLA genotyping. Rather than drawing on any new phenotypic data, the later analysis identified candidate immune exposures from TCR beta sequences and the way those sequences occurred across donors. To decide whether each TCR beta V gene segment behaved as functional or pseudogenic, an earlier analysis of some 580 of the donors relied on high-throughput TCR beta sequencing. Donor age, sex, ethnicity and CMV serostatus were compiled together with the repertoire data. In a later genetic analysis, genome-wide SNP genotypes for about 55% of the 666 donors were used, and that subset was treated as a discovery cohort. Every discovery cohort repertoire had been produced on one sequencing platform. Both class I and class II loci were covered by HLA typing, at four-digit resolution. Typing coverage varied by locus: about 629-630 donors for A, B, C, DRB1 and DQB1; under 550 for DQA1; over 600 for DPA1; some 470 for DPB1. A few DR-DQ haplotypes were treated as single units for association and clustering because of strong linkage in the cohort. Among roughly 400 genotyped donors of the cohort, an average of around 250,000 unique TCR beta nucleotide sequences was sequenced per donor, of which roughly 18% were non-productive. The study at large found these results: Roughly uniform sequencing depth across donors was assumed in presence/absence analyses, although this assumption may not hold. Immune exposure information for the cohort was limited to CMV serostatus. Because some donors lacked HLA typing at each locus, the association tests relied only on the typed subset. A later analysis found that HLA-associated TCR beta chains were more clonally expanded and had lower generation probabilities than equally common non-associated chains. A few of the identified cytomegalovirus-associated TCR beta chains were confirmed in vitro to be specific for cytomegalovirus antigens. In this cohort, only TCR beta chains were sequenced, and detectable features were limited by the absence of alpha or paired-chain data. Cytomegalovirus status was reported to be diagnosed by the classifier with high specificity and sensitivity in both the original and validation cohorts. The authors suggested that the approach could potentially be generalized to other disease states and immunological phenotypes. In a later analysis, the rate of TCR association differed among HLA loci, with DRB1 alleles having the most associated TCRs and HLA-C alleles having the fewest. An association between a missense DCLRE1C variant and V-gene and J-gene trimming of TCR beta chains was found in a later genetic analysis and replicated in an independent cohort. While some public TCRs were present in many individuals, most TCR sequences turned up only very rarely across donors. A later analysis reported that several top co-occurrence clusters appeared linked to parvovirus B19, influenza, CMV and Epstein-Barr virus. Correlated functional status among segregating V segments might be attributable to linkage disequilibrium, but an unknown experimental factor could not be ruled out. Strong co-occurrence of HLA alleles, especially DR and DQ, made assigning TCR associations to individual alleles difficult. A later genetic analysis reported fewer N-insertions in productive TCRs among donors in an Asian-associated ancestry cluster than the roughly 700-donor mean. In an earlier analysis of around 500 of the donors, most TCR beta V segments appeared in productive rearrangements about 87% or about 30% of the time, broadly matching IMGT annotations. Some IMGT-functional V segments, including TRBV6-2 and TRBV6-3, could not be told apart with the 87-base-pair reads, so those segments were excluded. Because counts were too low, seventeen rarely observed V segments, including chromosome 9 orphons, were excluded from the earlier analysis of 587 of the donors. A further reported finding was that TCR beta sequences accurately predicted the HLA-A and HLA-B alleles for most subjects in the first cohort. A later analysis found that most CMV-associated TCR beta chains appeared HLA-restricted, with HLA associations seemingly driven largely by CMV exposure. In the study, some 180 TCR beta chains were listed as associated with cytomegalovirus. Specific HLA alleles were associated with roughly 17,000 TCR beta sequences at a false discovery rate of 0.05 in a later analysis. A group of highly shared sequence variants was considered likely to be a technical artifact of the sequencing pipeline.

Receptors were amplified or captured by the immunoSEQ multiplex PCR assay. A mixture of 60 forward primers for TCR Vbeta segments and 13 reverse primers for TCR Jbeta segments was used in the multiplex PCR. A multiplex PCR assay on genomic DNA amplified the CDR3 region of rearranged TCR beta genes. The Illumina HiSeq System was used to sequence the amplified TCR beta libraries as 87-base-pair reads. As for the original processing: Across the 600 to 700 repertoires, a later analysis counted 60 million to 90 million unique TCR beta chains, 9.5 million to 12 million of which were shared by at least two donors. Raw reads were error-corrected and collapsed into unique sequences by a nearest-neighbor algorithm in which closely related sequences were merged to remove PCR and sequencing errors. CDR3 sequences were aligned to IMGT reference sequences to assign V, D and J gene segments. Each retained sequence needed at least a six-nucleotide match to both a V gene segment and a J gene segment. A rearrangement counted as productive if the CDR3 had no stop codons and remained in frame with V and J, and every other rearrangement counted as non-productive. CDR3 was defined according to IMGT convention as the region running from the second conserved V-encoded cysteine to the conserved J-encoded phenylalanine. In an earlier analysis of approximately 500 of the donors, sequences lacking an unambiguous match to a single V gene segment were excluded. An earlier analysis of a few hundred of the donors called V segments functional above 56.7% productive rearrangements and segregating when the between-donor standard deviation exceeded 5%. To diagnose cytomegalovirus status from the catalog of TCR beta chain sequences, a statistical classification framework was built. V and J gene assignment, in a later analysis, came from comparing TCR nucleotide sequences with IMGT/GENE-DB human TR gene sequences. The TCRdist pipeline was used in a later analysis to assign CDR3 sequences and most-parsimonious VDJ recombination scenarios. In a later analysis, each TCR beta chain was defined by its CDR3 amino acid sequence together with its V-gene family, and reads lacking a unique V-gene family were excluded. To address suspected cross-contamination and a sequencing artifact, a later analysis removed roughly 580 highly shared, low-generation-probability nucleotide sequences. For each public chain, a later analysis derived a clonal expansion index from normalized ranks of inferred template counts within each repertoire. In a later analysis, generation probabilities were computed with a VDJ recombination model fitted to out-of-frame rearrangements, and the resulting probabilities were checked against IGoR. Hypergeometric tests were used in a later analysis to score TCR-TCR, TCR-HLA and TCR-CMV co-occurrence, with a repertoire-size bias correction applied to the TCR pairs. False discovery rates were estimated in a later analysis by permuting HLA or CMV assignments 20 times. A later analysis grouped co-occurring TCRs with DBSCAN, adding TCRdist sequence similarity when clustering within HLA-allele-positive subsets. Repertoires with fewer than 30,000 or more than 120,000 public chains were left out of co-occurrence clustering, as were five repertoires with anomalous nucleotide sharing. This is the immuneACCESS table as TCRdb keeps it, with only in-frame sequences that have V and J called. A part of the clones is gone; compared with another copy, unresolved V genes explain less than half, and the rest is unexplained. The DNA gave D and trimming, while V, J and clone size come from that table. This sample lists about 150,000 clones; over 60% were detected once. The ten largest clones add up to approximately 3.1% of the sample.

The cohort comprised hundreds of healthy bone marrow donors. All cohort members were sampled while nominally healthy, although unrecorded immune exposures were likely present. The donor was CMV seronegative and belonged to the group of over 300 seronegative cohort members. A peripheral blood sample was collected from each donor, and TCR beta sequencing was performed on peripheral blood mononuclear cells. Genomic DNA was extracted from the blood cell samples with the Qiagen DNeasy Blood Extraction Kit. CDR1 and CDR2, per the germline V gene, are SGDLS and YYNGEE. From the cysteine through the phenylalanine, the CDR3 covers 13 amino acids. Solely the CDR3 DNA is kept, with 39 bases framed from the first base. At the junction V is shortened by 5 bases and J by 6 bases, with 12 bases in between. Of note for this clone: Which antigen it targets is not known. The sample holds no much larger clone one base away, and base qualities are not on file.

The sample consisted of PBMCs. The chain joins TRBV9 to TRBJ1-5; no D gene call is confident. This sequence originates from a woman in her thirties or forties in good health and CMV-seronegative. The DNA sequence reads TGTGCCAGCAGTGAGGGTTTCGGTCAGCCCCAGCATTTT. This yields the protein CASSEGFGQPQHF. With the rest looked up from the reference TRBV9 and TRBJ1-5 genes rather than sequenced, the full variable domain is DSGVTQTPKHLITATGQRVTLRCSPRSGDLSVYWYQQSLDQGLQFLIQYYNGEERAKGNILERFSAQQFPDLHSELNLSSLELGDSALYFCASSEGFGQPQHFGDGTRLSIL.